The present T cell receptor (beta chain) was sequenced within a study of blood T cell repertoires in COVID-19. On the study more broadly: T cells, B-cell-depleted T cells, or PBMCs provided the cDNA or gDNA that served as material.

Source study methods: Nucleated cell number was recorded as an estimate derived from reference gene primer amplification. Here immunoSEQ multiplex PCR was the method, and the copy in TCRdb shows in-frame clones only, minus some. Clone size and the V and J calls come from that table; the DNA yielded D and trimming. The data show roughly 230,000 clones, with about 80% seen just once and approximately 4.8% held by the top ten. The CDR3 spans 16 residues. The V gene end was trimmed by 3 bases and the J gene end by 3 bases; junction bases not matched to a gene: 9. In germline, CDR1 is SGHRS, CDR2 YFSETQ. The sample consisted of peripheral blood. The chain links TRBV5-1 to TRBJ2-3, with 8 bases matching TRBD1. The sequence was obtained from a man over 45 with active or convalescent COVID-19. The CDR3 region is CASSSGQGRGTDTQYF. CDR3 sequence (DNA): TGCGCCAGCAGCTCCGGACAGGGAAGGGGAACAGATACGCAGTATTTT.